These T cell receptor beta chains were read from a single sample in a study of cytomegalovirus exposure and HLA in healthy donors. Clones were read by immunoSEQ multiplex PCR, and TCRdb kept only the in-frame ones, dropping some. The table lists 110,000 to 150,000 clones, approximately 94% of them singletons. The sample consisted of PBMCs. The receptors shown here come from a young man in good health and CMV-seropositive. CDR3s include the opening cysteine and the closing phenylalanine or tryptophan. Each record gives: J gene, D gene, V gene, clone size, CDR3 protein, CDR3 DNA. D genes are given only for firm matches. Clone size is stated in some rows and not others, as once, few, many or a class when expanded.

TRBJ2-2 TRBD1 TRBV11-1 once CASSLQGAFGELFF TGTGCCAGCAGCTTACAGGGGGCGTTCGGGGAGCTGTTTTTT
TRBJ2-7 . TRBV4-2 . CASSPKIGASYEQYF TGTGCCAGCAGCCCCAAAATAGGGGCAAGCTACGAGCAGTACTTC
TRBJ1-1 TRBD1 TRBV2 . CASRPDRAWNTEAFF TGTGCCAGCAGGCCAGACAGGGCGTGGAACACTGAAGCTTTCTTT
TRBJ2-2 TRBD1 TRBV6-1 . CASSEDWTGRQRELFF TGTGCCAGCAGTGAAGACTGGACAGGCCGACAGCGCGAGCTGTTTTTT
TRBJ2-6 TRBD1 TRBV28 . CASSFPPTRTGESGANVLTF TGTGCCAGCAGTTTCCCCCCCACAAGGACAGGGGAGTCTGGGGCCAACGTCCTGACTTTC
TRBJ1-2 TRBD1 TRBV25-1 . CASSESGTGPYGYTF TGTGCCAGCAGTGAATCCGGGACAGGGCCTTATGGCTACACCTTC
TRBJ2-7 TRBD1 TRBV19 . CASSPIRGYEGYEQYF TGTGCCAGTAGTCCAATCAGGGGGTATGAGGGCTACGAGCAGTACTTC
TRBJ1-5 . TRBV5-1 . CASSLGPSMGNQPQHF TGCGCCAGCAGCTTGGGGCCCTCGATGGGCAATCAGCCCCAGCATTTT
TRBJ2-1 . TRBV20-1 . CSADIDEQFF TGCAGTGCTGACATCGATGAGCAGTTCTTC
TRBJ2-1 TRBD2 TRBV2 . CASSGLAGGRDNEQFF TGTGCCAGCAGCGGACTAGCGGGAGGGAGGGATAATGAGCAGTTCTTC
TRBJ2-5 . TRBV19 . CASSPGLQETQYF TGTGCCAGTAGTCCGGGACTCCAAGAGACCCAGTACTTC
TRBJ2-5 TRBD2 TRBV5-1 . CASSRSGSSEETQYF TGCGCCAGCAGTCGGAGCGGGAGTTCGGAAGAGACCCAGTACTTC
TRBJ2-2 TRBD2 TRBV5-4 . CASSSGLAGGPGTGELFF TGTGCCAGCAGCTCGGGACTAGCGGGAGGGCCGGGCACCGGGGAGCTGTTTTTT
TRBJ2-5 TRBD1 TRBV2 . CASRNRGLFPSAQYF TGTGCCAGCAGGAACAGGGGGCTTTTCCCATCGGCCCAGTACTTC
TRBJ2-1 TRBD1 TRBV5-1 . CASSSGQGAHEQFF TGCGCCAGCAGCTCGGGACAGGGGGCACATGAGCAGTTCTTC
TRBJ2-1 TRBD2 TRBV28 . CASSRLAGVGDEQFF TGTGCCAGCAGTCGACTAGCGGGAGTGGGAGATGAGCAGTTCTTC
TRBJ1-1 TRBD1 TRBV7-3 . CASSLSGTGNTEAFF TGTGCCAGCAGCTTATCCGGGACAGGGAACACTGAAGCTTTCTTT
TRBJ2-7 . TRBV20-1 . CSGTESYEQYF TGCAGTGGGACAGAGTCCTACGAGCAGTACTTC
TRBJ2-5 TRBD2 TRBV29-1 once CSVVGWGGETQYF TGCAGCGTTGTGGGTTGGGGGGGAGAGACCCAGTACTTC
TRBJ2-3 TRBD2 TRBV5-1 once CASSSRPGPLDGREEADTQYF TGCGCCAGCAGCTCTAGACCGGGCCCGCTTGACGGGAGGGAGGAGGCGGATACGCAGTATTTT
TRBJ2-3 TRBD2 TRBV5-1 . CASSLGLAGTDTQYF TGCGCCAGCAGCTTGGGACTAGCGGGGACAGATACGCAGTATTTT
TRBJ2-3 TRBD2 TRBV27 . CASSPREGRNTQYF TGTGCCAGCAGTCCACGGGAGGGCCGGAATACGCAGTATTTT
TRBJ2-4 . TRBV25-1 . CASSFGKNIQYF TGTGCCAGCAGTTTCGGTAAAAACATTCAGTACTTC
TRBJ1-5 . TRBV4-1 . CASSHVSRGNQPQHF TGCGCCAGCAGCCACGTTTCCCGAGGCAATCAGCCCCAGCATTTT
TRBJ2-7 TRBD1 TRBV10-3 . CAIRDDRAEQYF TGTGCCATCAGGGACGACAGGGCCGAGCAGTACTTC
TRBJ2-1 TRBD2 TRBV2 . CATGLAGNEQFF TGTGCCACGGGACTAGCGGGCAATGAGCAGTTCTTC
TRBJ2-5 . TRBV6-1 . CASSADPGDQETQYF TGTGCCAGCAGTGCAGACCCAGGGGACCAAGAGACCCAGTACTTC
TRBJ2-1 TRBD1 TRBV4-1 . CASSQKGAGTGSNEQFF TGCGCCAGCAGCCAAAAGGGGGCCGGGACAGGGAGCAATGAGCAGTTCTTC
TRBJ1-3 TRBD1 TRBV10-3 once CAIKPEQNRGLKYTIYF TGTGCCATCAAACCTGAACAAAACAGGGGGCTAAAGTACACCATATATTTT
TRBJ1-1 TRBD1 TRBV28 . CASSPGGRTEAFF TGTGCCAGCAGTCCAGGGGGCAGGACTGAAGCTTTCTTT
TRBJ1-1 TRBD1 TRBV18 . CASSPKSAGGNTEAFF TGTGCCAGCTCACCAAAATCGGCAGGGGGTAACACTGAAGCTTTCTTT
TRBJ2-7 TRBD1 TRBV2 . CASSGTGAGEQYF TGTGCCAGCAGTGGGACAGGGGCTGGGGAGCAGTACTTC
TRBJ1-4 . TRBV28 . CASSLLPTTNEKLFF TGTGCCAGCAGCCTCTTACCTACAACTAATGAAAAACTGTTTTTT
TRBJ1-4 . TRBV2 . CASSEEGGEKLFF TGTGCCAGCAGTGAAGAGGGGGGGGAAAAACTGTTTTTT
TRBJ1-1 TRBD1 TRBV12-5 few CASALGTGNTEAFF TGTGCTAGTGCCCTCGGGACAGGGAACACTGAAGCTTTCTTT
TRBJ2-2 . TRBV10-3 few CAIRTAGELFF TGTGCCATCAGGACAGCCGGGGAGCTGTTTTTT
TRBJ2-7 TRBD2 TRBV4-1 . CASSPLIAGAGYEQYF TGCGCCAGCAGCCCACTAATAGCGGGAGCCGGGTACGAGCAGTACTTC
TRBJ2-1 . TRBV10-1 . CASSASARDGEQFF TGCGCCAGCAGTGCTTCGGCGAGGGATGGTGAGCAGTTCTTC
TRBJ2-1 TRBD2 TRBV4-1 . CASSYGLADNEQFF TGCGCCAGCAGCTACGGACTAGCGGACAATGAGCAGTTCTTC
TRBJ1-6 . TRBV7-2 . CASSLGGGPSPLHF TGTGCCAGCAGCTTAGGGGGGGGCCCGTCACCCCTCCACTTT
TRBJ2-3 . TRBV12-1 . CASSHGLANTDTQYF TGTGCCAGCAGCCATGGACTAGCGAATACAGATACGCAGTATTTT